This TCR beta chain appears in the sequencing data of a study of blood T cell repertoires in COVID-19. On the study more broadly: Sources were T cells, B-cell-depleted T cells, or PBMCs; the material itself was cDNA or gDNA.

Trimming stripped 2 bases from V and 7 bases from J, with 13 bases between. Germline loops: CDR1 SGHNT, CDR2 YYREEE (reference sequence). CDR3 length: 14 amino acids. Only in-frame clones appear in the TCRdb table, and some are missing; sequencing was by immunoSEQ multiplex PCR. Among roughly 77,000 clones listed, over 75% were seen once. This TCR derives from a human donor in a cohort sampled during active COVID-19. Sample: peripheral blood. J is TRBJ2-4 and V is TRBV5-4; no reliable D call. CDR3 in DNA: TGTGCCAGCAGCTTTTTCGGTTCCACGAACATTCAGTACTTC. It specifies CASSFFGSTNIQYF. Complete variable domain (other parts from reference TRBV5-4 and TRBJ2-4): ETGVTQSPTHLIKTRGQQVTLRCSSQSGHNTVSWYQQALGQGPQFIFQYYREEENGRGNFPPRFSGLQFPNYSSELNVNALELDDSALYLCASSFFGSTNIQYFGAGTRLSVL.